The T cell receptor beta chain described here comes from a study of blood T cell repertoires in COVID-19 (dated by TCRdb to 2020 to 2022). General notes on the study: Samples from collaborators originated in the United States, Italy and Spain and spanned both the acute and convalescent phases of COVID-19. The material from the prospective study consisted of cDNA or gDNA derived from T cells, B-cell-depleted T cells, or PBMCs. Samples came from the ongoing ImmuneRACE study (first 160 participants) plus 1,254 subjects from 6 global collaborators. The repertoires were released in a freely available public database meant as a resource for research on the immune response to SARS-CoV-2. Sample metadata almost always included a de-identified subject ID, COVID-19 status, age in years and sex. Where HLA class I and class II types were available, the types were taken from metadata supplied by the sample provider, not from assay-based typing. Deeply sampled blood TCRbeta repertoires from subjects exposed to, actively infected with, or recovered from COVID-19 were included in the dataset. Summary of the overall study and its limitations: How much clinical and demographic metadata was included differed by source and by participant, and the metadata was provided uncurated.

Each collaborating institution followed its own protocols to collect whole blood in K2EDTA tubes. For TCRbeta analysis, collaborators shipped samples as frozen whole blood, isolated PBMCs, or DNA extracted from either of those sample types. TCRbeta CDR3 regions were amplified from genomic DNA using the immunoSEQ Assay, a bias-controlled multiplex PCR. Per the source publication's procedure: The number of nucleated cells in each sample was estimated from the amplification of reference gene primers within the assay. Sequence reads were collapsed and filtered to measure the absolute abundance of every unique TCRbeta CDR3 rearrangement. Productive Simpson clonality was computed per sample as the square root of Simpson's diversity index over productive rearrangements. TCRdb obtained this table from immuneACCESS and retained in-frame rearrangements with V and J assigned. These tables miss some clones; where compared with another copy, unresolved V genes account for less than half of the shortfall, and the remainder is unexplained. The V and J calls and the clone size are those of that table, but D and trimming were determined from the DNA. In all, the sample holds about 58,000 clones, and around 83% of those were seen once. The top ten constitute roughly 15% of the sample.

The CDR3 spans 13 residues, from the cysteine through the phenylalanine. This entry keeps only the CDR3 DNA: 39 bases, framed from base 1. V gives up 5 bases and J gives up 2 bases, and the segment between their germline ends measures 9 bases. Based on the germline V gene, the CDR1 and CDR2 sequences are KGHSH and LQKENI. A remark on this clone: The clone's antigen remains unknown. It has no much larger one-base neighbor in the sample; base qualities were not kept.

This chain joins TRBV18 to TRBJ1-2, with TRBD1 perhaps the D gene, on 5 matching bases. The sequenced sample consisted of peripheral blood. The clonotype was recovered from a human donor in a cohort sampled during active COVID-19. The CDR3 region: CASSVDKNYGYTF. Here is the DNA: TGTGCCAGCTCAGTGGACAAGAACTATGGCTACACCTTC.